This TCR beta chain was recovered during a study of blood T cell repertoires in COVID-19. Overall study: Acute and convalescent COVID-19 samples came from the United States, Italy and Spain. Nucleic acid was either cDNA or gDNA, and it came from T cells, B-cell-depleted T cells, or PBMCs.

This CDR3 comprises 15 residues. Germline CDR1 is MNHEY and CDR2 is SMNVEV (reference sequence). J lost 5 bases, V lost 7 bases, and 12 bases had no gene match. In the original workflow: Amplification with reference gene primers provided the estimates of nucleated cell counts. Produced via immunoSEQ multiplex PCR; TCRdb's table is partial and in-frame only. V, J and clone size reflect that table, while D and trimming were determined from the DNA. The sample yields tens of thousands of clones, approximately 82% seen once. The V call is TRBV27, the J call TRBJ1-2; 8 bases line up with TRBD1. The sample taken for sequencing was peripheral blood. This receptor was taken from a human donor in a cohort sampled during active COVID-19. The CDR3 region has the DNA TGTGCCAGCACTAGGGTAACAGGGGGTTTGTATGGCTACACCTTC. Its translation: CASTRVTGGLYGYTF.